This T cell receptor (beta chain) was profiled in a study of CD8+ T cells in alopecia areata. Findings and caveats of the study: Especially in alopecia totalis/universalis, lesional scalp showed greater clonality than normal scalp did.

cDNA reverse transcribed from extracted RNA served as the sequencing template. TCRdb keeps only in-frame clones here, not all; method: immunoSEQ multiplex PCR. Of about 130,000 clones in the sample, around 60% were seen once. This clone showed up just a few times. The antigen is undetermined. This CDR3 has 17 residues. V dropped 5 bases and J dropped 1; count of bases not matched to a gene: 10. Germline loops: CDR1 SEHNR, CDR2 FQNEAQ (reference sequence). The sequenced sample was CD4+ T cells sorted from blood, obtained at week 0. The clonotype comes from a human donor with alopecia areata. The chain carries TRBV7-9 and TRBJ2-5; TRBD2 matches 10 bases. Here the CDR3 reads CASSVRSSGSGQETQYF. The CDR3 nucleotides read TGTGCCAGCAGCGTCAGATCTAGCGGGAGTGGCCAAGAGACCCAGTACTTC.